What follows is one T cell receptor beta chain and its context. These data are taken from a study of blood T cell repertoires in COVID-19. The method was immunoSEQ multiplex PCR; TCRdb's version includes in-frame clones alone and lacks a portion of them. The top ten clones hold roughly 13% of a sample with 18,000 or so clones, roughly four fifths of them seen once. Germline V gives CDR1 SEHNR, CDR2 FQNEAQ (reference sequence). This CDR3 spans 14 amino acids. Trimming stripped 5 bases from V and 7 bases from J, with 18 bases between. The TCR sequence derives from a man aged 35 to 55 with active or convalescent COVID-19. Sequencing input: peripheral blood. The rearrangement uses TRBV7-9 and TRBJ2-7; D is perhaps TRBD2 (6 bases). DNA of the CDR3: TGTGCCAGCAGCCCAGGGCCGCGGGGAGCTGAGCAGTACTTC. Translating gives CASSPGPRGAEQYF.